The sequence of this T cell receptor beta chain was determined in a study of T cell repertoires and Cas9 in healthy adults. Study context: CD4 and CD8 compartments: SpCas9-reactive T cells profiled for potency, cytotoxicity, lineage.

Points from the study as a whole: SpCas9-reactive effector T cells were reportedly restrained in vitro by SpCas9-reactive regulatory T cells.

TCRdb's copy holds only in-frame clones and misses some; the assay was immunoSEQ multiplex PCR. The sample has tens of thousands of clones; just under 95% are singletons. This clone was seen a single time. The antigen remains undetermined. The sample was CD4+ effector T cells (CD127+, CD25-, CD137-, CD154-) from PBMCs; culture status not recorded. The origin of this receptor is a human donor in good health.

The CDR3 DNA reads TGTGCCAGCAGCCCCCGCCGACAGGGCGTAGGCTCTGGGGCCAACGTCCTGACTTTC. Its protein is CASSPRRQGVGSGANVLTF. This chain joins TRBV11-3 and TRBJ2-6; 7 nucleotides align to TRBD1. After removal of 5 bases from V and 0 bases from J, the junction contained 13 bases not matched to a gene. From germline, CDR1 is SGHNT and CDR2 YENEEA. CDR3 length equals 19 residues. The whole variable domain, remainder taken from reference TRBV11-3 and TRBJ2-6, is EAGVVQSPRYKIIEKKQPVAFWCNPISGHNTLYWYLQNLGQGPELLIRYENEEAVDDSQLPKDRFSAERLKGVDSTLKIQPAELGDSAVYLCASSPRRQGVGSGANVLTFGAGSRLTVL.